This TCR beta chain was observed in a study of a mutant IDH1 vaccine in newly diagnosed glioma. Study-wide context: Initiation of the vaccine course occurred 4-6 weeks after radiotherapy alone, or alongside temozolomide cycles. Patients were pretreated with radiotherapy, temozolomide, or both, mostly both.

The sample's time point: week 23, last vaccination. Doses of 300 ug of mutant IDH1 20-mer peptide were given with topical imiquimod. Overall study findings and caveats: No link was apparently found between pseudoprogression and changes in top peripheral T cell clonotypes. There were vaccine-induced immune responses in under 95% of the patients.

In germline, CDR1 is SEHNR, CDR2 FQNEAQ (reference sequence). The V and J ends lost 5 bases and 1 base, in that order; junction bases with no gene match: 2. The CDR3 runs 14 residues. As for this clone: The antigen remains undetermined.

Using immunoSEQ multiplex PCR, the repertoire was profiled, and TCRdb retains in-frame clones only, with some absent. Of approximately 35,000 clones listed, around 87% are singletons. This chain uses TRBV7-9 with TRBJ2-3; 8 bases fit TRBD1. The sample here was PBMCs, taken from a glioma patient whose treatment included an IDH1 peptide vaccine. The sequence was collected from a man aged 35 to 55 with glioma. Here the CDR3 reads CASSPTGGTDTQYF. Here the CDR3 DNA reads TGTGCCAGCAGCCCGACAGGGGGCACAGATACGCAGTATTTT.